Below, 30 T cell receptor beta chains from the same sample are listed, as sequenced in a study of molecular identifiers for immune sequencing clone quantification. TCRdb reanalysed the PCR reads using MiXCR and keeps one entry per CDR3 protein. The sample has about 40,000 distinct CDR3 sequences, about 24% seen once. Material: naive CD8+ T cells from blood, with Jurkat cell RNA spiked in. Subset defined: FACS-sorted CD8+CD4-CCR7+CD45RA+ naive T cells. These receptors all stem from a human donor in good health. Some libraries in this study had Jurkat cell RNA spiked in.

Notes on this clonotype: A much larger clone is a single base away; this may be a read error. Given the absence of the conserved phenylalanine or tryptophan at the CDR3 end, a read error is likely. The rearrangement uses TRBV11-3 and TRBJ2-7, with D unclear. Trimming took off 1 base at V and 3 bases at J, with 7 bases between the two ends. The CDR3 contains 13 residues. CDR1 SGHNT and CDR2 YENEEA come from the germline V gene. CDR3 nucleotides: TGTGCCAGCAGCTTAGCCTATGACTACGAGCAGTACATC. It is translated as CASSLAYDYEQYI.

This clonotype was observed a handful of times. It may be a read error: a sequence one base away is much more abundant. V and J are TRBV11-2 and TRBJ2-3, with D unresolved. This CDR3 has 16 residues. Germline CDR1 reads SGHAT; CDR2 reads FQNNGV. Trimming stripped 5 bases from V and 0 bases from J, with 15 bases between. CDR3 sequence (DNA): TGTGCCAGCAGCCCCCGCGAGAGTCTTAGCACAGATACGCAGTATTTT. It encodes CASSPRESLSTDTQYF.

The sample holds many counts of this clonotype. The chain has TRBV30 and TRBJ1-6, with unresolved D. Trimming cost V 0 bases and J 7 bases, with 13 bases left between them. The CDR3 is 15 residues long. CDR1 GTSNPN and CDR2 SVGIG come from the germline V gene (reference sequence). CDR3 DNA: TGTGCCTGGAGTGTATTATCTTCTGGCAATTCACCCCTCCACTTT. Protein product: CAWSVLSSGNSPLHF. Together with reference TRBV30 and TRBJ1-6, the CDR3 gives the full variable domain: SQTIHQWPATLVQPVGSPLSLECTVEGTSNPNLYWYRQAAGRGLQLLFYSVGIGQISSEVPQNLSASRPQDRQFILSSKKLLLSDSGFYLCAWSVLSSGNSPLHFGNGTRLTVT.

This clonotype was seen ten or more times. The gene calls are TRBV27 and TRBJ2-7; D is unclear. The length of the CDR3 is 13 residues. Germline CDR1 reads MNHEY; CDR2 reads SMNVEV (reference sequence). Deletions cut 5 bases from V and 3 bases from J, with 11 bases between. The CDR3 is CASSARTGYEQYF. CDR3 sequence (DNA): TGTGCCAGCAGTGCGCGGACCGGCTACGAGCAGTACTTC.

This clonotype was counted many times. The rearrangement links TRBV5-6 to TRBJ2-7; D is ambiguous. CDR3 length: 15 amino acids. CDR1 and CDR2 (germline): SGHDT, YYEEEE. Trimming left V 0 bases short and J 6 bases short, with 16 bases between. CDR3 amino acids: CASSLGVGRRAEQYF. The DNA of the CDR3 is TGTGCCAGCAGCTTGGGGGTCGGACGCCGTGCCGAGCAGTACTTC.

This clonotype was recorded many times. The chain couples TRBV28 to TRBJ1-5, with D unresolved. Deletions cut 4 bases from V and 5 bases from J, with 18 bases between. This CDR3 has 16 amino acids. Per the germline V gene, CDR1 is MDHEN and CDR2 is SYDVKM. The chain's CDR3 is CASSSTQQSWDQPQHF. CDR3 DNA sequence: TGTGCCAGCAGTTCCACCCAACAGTCCTGGGATCAGCCCCAGCATTTT. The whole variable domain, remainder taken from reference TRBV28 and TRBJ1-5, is DVKVTQSSRYLVKRTGEKVFLECVQDMDHENMFWYRQDPGLGLRLIYFSYDVKMKEKGDIPEGYSVSREKKERFSLILESASTNQTSMYLCASSSTQQSWDQPQHFGDGTRLSIL.

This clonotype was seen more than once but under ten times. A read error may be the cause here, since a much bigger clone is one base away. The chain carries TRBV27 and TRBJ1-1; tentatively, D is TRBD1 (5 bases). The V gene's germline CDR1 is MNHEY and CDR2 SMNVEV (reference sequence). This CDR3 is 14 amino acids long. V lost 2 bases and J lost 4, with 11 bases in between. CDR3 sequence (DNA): TGTGCCAGCAGTTTAAGCGGGGGAGGCACTGAAGCTTTCTTT. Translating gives CASSLSGGGTEAFF.

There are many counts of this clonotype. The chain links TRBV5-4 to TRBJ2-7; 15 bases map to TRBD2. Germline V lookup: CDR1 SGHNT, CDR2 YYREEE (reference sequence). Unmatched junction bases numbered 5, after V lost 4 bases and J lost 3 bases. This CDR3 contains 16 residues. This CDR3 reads CASSKGLAGGSYEQYF. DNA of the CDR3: TGTGCCAGCAGCAAGGGACTAGCGGGAGGAAGCTACGAGCAGTACTTC.

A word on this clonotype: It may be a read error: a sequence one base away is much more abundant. The CDR3 sequence is CSVLDRELSHEQYF. In DNA form, the CDR3 reads TGCAGCGTGCTGGACAGGGAGCTCTCCCACGAGCAGTACTTC. J is TRBJ2-7 and V is TRBV29-1; 8 bases match TRBD1. The germline gives CDR1 SQVTM, CDR2 ANQGSEA. CDR3 size: 14 residues.

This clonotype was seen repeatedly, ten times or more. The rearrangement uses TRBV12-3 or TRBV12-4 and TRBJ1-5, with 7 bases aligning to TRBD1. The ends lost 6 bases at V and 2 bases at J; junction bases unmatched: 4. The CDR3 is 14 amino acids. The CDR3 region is CASRQGMGNQPQHF. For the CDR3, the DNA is TGTGCCAGCAGACAGGGGATGGGCAATCAGCCCCAGCATTTT.

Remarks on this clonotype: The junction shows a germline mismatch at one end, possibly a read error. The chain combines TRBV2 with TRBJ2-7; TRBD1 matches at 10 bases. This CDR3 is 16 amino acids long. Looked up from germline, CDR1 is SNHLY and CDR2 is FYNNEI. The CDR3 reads CAGSPTGGPRGDEQYF. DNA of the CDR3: TGTGCCGGCAGTCCGACAGGGGGCCCCCGTGGGGACGAGCAGTACTTC.

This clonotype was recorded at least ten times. CDR3 amino acids: CASSQWENSGANVLTF. DNA for the CDR3: TGCGCCAGCAGTCAATGGGAAAACTCTGGGGCCAACGTCCTGACTTTC. This sequence joins TRBV23-1 and TRBJ2-6; the D is unclear. TRBV23-1 falls under the ORF class, with uncertain function. The CDR3 is 16 amino acids. V lost 1 base, J lost 0 bases, and 7 bases lay in between.

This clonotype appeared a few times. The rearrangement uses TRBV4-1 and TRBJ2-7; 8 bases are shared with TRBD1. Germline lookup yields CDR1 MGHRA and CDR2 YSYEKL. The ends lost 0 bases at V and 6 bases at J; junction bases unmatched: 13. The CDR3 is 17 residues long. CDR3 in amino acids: CASSQESTRQGTFEQYF. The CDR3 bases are TGCGCCAGCAGCCAAGAAAGTACGAGACAGGGGACTTTCGAGCAGTACTTC.

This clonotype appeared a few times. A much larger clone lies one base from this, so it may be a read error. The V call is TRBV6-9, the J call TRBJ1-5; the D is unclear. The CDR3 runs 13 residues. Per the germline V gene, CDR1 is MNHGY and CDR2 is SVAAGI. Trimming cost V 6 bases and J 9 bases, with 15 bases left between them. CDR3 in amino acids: CASSQWALGPQHF. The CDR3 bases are TGTGCCAGCAGCCAATGGGCACTCGGGCCCCAGCATTTT.

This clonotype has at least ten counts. In nucleotides, the CDR3 is TGTGCCAGCAGTGACCGGGACAGGGGGCTCCCGGAGACCCAGTACTTC. Its protein is CASSDRDRGLPETQYF. The chain is built from TRBV6-5 and TRBJ2-5; 12 nucleotides match TRBD1. There are 16 residues in the CDR3. The V gene's germline CDR1 is MNHEY and CDR2 SVGAGI. Trimming removed 5 bases from V and 5 bases from J; junction bases left unmatched: 9.

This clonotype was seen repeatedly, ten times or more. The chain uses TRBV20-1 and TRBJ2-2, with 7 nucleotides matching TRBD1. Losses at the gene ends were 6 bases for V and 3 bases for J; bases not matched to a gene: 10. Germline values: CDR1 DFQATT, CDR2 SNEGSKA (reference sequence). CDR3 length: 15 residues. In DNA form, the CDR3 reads TGCAGTGCCGATTATGACAGGGTAGACACCGGGGAGCTGTTTTTT. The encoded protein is CSADYDRVDTGELFF.

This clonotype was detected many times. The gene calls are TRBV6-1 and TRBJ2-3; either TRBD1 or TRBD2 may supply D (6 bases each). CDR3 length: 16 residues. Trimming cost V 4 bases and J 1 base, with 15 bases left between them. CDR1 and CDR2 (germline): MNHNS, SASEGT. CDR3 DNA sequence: TGTGCCAGCAGTGGACAGGAGGGTTGGGGCACAGATACGCAGTATTTT. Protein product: CASSGQEGWGTDTQYF.

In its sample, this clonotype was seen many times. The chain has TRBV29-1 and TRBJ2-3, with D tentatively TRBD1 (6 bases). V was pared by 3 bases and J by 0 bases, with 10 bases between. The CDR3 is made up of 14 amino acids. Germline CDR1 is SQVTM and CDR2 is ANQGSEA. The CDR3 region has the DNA TGCAGCGTTGAGGGACAATCTAGCACAGATACGCAGTATTTT. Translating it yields CSVEGQSSTDTQYF.

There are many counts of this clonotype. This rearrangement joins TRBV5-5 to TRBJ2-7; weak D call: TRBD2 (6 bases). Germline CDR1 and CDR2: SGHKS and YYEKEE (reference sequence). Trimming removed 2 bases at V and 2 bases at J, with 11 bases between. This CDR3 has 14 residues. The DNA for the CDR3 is TGTGCCAGCAGCTTCGGAGGGGTGCCCTACGAGCAGTACTTC. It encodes CASSFGGVPYEQYF.

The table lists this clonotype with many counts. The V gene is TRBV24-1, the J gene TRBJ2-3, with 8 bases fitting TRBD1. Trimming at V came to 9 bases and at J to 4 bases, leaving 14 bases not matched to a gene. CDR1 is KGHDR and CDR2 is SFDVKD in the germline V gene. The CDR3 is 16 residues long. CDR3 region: CATSPKRTGRADTQYF. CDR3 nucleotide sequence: TGTGCCACCTCTCCCAAAAGGACAGGGCGGGCAGATACGCAGTATTTT.

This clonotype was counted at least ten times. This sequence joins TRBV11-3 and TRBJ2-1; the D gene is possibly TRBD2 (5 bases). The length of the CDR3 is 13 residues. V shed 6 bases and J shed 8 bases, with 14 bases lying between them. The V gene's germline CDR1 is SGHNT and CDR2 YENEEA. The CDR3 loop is CASSRPGTDEQFF. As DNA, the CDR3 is TGTGCCAGCAGTCGTCCGGGAACCGATGAGCAGTTCTTC.

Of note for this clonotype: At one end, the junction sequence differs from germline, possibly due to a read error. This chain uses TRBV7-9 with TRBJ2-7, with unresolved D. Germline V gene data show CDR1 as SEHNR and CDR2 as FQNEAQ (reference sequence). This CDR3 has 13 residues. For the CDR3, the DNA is TGTGCCAGCAGCCCCGAACGGACCCACGAGCGGTACTTC. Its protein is CASSPERTHERYF.

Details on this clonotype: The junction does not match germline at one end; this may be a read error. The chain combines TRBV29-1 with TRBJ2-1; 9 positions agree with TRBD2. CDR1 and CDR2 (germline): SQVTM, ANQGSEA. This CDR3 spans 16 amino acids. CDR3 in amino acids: CSVVMSSGATVHEQIF. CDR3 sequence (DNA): TGCAGCGTTGTTATGTCTAGCGGGGCGACTGTCCATGAGCAGATCTTC.

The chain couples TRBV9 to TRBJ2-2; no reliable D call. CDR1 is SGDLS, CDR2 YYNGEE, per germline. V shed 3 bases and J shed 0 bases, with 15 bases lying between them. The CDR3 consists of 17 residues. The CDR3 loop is CASSAPITEPNTGELFF. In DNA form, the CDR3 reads TGTGCCAGCAGCGCTCCGATAACTGAGCCGAACACCGGGGAGCTGTTTTTT.

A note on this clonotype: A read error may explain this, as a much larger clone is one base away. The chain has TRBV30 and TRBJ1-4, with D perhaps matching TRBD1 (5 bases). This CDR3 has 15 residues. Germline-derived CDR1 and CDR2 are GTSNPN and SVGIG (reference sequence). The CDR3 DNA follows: TGTGCCTGGGGTTCCGGGGCCGCAACTAATGGAAAACTGTTTTTT. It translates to CAWGSGAATNGKLFF.

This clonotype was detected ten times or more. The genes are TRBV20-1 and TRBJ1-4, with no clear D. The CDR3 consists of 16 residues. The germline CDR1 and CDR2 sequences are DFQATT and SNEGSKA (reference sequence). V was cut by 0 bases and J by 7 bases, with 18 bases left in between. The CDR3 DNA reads TGCAGTGCTAGAGATAGCAACCATCCATACTTTGAAAAACTGTTTTTT. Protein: CSARDSNHPYFEKLFF.

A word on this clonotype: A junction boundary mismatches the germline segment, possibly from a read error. The CDR3 here is CASSSTTGADAQYF. The DNA of the CDR3 is TGTGCCAGCAGCTCGACCACAGGGGCCGATGCGCAGTATTTC. This sequence joins TRBV7-9 and TRBJ2-3, with 7 bases aligning to TRBD1. Germline V CDR1 and CDR2: SEHNR, FQNEAQ (reference sequence). The CDR3 length is 14 residues.

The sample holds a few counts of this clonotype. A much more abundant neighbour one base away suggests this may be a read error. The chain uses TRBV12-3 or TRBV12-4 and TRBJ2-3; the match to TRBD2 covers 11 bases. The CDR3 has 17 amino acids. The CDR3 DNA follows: TGTGTCAGCAGTTTGTGGGCTAGCGGGGGGCCCACAGATACGCAGTATTTT. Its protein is CVSSLWASGGPTDTQYF.

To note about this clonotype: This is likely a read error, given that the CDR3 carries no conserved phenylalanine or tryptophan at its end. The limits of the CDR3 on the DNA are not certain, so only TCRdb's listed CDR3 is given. This chain's CDR3 is CASSFGDPPSL. The V call is TRBV6-5, the J call TRBJ2-3. The CDR3 is 11 residues long, ends included. CDR1 MNHEY and CDR2 SVGAGI come from the germline V gene.

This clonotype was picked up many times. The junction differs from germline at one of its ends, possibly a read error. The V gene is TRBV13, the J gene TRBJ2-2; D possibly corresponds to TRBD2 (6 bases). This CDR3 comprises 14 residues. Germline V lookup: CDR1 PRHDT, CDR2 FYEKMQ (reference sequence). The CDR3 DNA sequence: TGTGCCAGCAGTTGGGGGAGGAACGCCGGGGAGCTGTTTTTT. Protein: CASSWGRNAGELFF.